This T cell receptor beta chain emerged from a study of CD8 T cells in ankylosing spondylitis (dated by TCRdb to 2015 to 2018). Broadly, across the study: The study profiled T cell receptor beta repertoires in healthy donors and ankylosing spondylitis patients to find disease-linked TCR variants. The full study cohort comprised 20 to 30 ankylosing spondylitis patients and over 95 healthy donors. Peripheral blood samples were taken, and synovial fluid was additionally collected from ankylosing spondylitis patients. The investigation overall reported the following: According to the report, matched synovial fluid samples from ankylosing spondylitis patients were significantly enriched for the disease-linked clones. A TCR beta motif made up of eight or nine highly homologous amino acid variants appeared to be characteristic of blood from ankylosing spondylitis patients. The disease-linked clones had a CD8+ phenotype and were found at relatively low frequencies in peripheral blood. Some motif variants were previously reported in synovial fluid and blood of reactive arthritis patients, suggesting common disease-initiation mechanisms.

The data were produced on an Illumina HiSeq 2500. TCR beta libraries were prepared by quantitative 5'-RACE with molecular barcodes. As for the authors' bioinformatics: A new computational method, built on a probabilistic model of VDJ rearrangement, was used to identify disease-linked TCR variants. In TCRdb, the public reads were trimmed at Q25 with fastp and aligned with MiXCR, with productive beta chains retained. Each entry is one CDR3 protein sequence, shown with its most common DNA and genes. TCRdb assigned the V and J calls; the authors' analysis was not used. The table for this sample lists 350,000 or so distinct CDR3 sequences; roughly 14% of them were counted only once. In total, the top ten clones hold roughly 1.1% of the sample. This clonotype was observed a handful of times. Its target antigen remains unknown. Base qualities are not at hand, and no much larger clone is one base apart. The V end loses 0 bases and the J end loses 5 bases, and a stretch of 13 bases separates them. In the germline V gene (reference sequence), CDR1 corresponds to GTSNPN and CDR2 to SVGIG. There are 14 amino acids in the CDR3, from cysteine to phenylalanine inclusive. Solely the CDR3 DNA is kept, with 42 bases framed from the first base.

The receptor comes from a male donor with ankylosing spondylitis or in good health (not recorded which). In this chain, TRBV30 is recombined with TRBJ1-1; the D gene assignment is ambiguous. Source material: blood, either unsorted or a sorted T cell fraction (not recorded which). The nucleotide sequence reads TGTGCCTGGAGTGTACGGTTCTTTGGTACTGAAGCTTTCTTT. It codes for CAWSVRFFGTEAFF.